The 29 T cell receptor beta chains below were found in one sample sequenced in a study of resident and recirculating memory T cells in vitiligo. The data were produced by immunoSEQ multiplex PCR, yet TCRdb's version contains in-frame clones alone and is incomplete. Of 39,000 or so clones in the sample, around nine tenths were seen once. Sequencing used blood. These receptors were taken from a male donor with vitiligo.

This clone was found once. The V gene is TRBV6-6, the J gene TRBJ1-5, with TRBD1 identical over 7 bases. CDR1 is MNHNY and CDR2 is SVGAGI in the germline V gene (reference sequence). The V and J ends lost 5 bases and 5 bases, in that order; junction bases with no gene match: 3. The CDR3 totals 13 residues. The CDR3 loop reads CASSPGGHQPQHF. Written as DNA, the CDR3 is TGTGCCAGCAGTCCAGGGGGGCATCAGCCCCAGCATTTT.

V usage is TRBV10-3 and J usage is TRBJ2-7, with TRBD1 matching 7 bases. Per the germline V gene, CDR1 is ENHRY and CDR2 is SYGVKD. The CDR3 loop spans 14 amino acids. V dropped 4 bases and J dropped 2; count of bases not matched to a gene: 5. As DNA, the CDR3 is TGTGCCATCAGTGGACAGGGTCTTCCCTACGAGCAGTACTTC. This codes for CAISGQGLPYEQYF.

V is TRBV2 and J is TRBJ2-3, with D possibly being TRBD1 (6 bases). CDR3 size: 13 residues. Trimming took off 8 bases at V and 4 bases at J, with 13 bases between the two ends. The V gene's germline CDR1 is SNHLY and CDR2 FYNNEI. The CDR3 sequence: CASVAGESDTQYF. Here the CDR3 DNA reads TGTGCCAGCGTGGCAGGGGAATCAGATACGCAGTATTTT.

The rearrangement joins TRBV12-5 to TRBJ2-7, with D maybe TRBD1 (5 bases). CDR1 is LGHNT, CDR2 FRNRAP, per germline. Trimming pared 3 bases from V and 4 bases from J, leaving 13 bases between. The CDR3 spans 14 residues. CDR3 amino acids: CASGLGVQSYEQYF. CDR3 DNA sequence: TGTGCTAGTGGTTTAGGGGTACAATCTTACGAGCAGTACTTC.

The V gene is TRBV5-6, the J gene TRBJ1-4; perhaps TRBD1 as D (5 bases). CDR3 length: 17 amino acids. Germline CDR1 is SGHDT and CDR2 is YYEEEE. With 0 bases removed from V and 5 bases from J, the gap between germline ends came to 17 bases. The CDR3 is CASSLGGGWGSNEKLFF. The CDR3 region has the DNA TGTGCCAGCAGCTTGGGGGGCGGTTGGGGTTCAAATGAAAAACTGTTTTTT.

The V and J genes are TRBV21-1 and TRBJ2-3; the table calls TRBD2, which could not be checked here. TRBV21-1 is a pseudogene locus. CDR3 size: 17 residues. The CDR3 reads CASSKGRGKISTDTQYF. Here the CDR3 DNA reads TGTGCCAGCAGCAAAGGGAGGGGCAAGATAAGCACAGATACGCAGTATTTT.

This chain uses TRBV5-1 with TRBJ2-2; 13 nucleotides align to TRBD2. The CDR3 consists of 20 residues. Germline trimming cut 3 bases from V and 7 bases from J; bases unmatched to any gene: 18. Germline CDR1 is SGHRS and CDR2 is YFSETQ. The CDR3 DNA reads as TGCGCCAGCAGCTCGACGAACCTCGCTACTAGCGGGGGGGCCTACGGGGAGCTGTTTTTT. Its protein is CASSSTNLATSGGAYGELFF.

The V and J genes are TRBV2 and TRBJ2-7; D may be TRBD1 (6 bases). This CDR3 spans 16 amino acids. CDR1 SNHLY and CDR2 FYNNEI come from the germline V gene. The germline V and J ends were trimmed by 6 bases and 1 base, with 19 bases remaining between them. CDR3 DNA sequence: TGTGCCAGCAGAACTCCGGCGACAGGCGTTTCCTACGAGCAGTACTTC. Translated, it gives CASRTPATGVSYEQYF. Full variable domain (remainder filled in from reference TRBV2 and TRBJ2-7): EPEVTQTPSHQVTQMGQEVILRCVPISNHLYFYWYRQILGQKVEFLVSFYNNEISEKSEIFDDQFSVERPDGSNFTLKIRSTKLEDSAMYFCASRTPATGVSYEQYFGPGTRLTVT.

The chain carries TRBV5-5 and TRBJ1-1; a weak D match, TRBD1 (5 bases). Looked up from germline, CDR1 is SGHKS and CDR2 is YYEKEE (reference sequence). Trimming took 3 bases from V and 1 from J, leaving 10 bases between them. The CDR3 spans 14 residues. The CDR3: CASSSLTGNTEAFF. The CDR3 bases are TGTGCCAGCAGCTCCCTAACAGGGAACACTGAAGCTTTCTTT.

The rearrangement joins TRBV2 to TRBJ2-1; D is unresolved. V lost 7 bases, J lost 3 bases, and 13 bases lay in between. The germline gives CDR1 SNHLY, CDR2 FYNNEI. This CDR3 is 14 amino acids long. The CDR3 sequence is CASTELVFYNEQFF. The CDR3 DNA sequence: TGTGCCAGCACTGAGCTAGTCTTCTACAATGAGCAGTTCTTC.

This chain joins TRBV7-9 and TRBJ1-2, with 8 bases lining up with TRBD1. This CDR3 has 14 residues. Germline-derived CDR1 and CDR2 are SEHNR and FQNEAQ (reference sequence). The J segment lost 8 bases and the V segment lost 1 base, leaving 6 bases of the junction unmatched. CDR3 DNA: TGTGCCAGCAGCTTAGAGGACAGGGTGAAAGGCTACACCTTC. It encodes CASSLEDRVKGYTF.

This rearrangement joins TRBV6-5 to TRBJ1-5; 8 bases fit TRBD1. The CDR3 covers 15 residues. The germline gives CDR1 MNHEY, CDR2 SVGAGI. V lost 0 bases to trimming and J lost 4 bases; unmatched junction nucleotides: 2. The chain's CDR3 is CASSYSRTGNQPQHF. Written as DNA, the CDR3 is TGTGCCAGCAGTTACTCCCGGACAGGGAATCAGCCCCAGCATTTT.

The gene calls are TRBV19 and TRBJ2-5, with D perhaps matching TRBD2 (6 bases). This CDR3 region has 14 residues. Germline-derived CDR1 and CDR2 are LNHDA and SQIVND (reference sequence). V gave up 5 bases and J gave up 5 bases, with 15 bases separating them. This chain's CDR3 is CASSARRGRETQYF. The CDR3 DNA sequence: TGTGCCAGTAGTGCTCGGAGGGGTAGGGAGACCCAGTACTTC.

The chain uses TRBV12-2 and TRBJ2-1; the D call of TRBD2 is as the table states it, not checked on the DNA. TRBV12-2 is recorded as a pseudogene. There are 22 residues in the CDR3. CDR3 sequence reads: CASRLEREGKTNPRGYYNEQFF. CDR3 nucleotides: TGTGCAAGTCGCTTAGAGCGGGAAGGCAAAACGAATCCTAGGGGATATTACAATGAGCAGTTCTTC.

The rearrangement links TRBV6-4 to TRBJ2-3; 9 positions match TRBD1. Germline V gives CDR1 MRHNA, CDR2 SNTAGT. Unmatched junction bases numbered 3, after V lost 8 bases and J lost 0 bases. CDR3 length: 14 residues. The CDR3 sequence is CASAGQGSTDTQYF. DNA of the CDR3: TGTGCCAGCGCCGGACAGGGGAGCACAGATACGCAGTATTTT.

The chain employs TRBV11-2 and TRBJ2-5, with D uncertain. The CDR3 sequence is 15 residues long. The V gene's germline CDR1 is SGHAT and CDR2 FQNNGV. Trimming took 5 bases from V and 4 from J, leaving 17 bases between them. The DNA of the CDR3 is TGTGCCAGCAGCCTATACTTGGCTAAGCGAGAGACCCAGTACTTC. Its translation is CASSLYLAKRETQYF. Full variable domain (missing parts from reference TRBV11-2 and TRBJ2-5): EAGVAQSPRYKIIEKRQSVAFWCNPISGHATLYWYQQILGQGPKLLIQFQNNGVVDDSQLPKDRFSAERLKGVDSTLKIQPAKLEDSAVYLCASSLYLAKRETQYFGPGTRLLVL.

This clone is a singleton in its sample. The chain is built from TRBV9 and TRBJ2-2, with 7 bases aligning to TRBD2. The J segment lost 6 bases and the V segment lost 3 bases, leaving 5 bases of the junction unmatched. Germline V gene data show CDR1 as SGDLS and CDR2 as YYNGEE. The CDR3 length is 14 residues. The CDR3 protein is CASSARGESGELFF. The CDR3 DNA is TGTGCCAGCAGCGCCCGGGGGGAGTCCGGGGAGCTGTTTTTT.

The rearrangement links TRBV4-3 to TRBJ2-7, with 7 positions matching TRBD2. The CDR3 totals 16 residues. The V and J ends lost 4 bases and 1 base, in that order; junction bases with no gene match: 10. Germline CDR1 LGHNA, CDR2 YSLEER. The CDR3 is CASSPKGGEGSYEQYF. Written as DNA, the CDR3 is TGCGCCAGCAGCCCGAAGGGAGGGGAAGGGTCCTACGAGCAGTACTTC.

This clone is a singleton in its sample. Here the CDR3 DNA reads TGTGCCAGCAGATGGGAGAATTGGACCGGGATCTATTACGAGCAGTACTTC. Amino acids: CASRWENWTGIYYEQYF. The chain employs TRBV6-7 and TRBJ2-5; a weak D match, TRBD2 (5 bases). Gene TRBJ2-7 matches the end of the DNA better, so the J call may be wrong. TRBV6-7 is an open reading frame, and its role is uncertain. The CDR3 has 17 amino acids.

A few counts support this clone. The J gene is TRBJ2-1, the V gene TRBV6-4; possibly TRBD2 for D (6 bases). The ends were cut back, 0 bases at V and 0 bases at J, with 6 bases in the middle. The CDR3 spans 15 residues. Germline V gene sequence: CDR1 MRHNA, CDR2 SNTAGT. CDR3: CASSDSAGSYNEQFF. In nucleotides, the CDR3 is TGTGCCAGCAGTGACTCAGCGGGCTCCTACAATGAGCAGTTCTTC.

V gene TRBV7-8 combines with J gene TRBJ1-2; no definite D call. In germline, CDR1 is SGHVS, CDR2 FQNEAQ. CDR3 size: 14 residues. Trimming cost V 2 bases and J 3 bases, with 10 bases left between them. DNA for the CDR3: TGTGCCAGCAGCTTACGTATCCGGGACTATGGCTACACCTTC. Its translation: CASSLRIRDYGYTF.

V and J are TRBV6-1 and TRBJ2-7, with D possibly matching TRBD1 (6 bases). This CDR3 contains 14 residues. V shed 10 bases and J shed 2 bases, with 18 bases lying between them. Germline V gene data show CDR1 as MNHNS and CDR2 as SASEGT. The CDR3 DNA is TGTGCCACCACTCTACGACAGGCGACCTACGAGCAGTACTTC. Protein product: CATTLRQATYEQYF.

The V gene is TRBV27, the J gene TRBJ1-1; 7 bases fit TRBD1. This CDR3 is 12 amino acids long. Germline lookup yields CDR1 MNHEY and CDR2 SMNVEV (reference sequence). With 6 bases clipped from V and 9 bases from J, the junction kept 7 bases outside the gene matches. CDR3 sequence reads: CASSPLQGKAFF. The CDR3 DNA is TGTGCCAGCAGCCCCTTACAGGGGAAAGCTTTCTTT.

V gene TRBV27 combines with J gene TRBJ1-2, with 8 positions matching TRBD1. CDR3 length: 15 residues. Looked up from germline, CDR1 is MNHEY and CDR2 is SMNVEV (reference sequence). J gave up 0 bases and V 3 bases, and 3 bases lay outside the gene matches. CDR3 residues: CASSFGTGANYGYTF. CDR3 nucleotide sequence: TGTGCCAGCAGTTTCGGGACAGGAGCTAACTATGGCTACACCTTC.

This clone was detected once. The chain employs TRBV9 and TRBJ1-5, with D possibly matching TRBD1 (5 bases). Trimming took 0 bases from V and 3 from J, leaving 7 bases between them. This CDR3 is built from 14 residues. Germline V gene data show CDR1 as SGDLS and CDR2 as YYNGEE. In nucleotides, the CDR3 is TGTGCCAGCAGCGTAGGACAGAACAATCAGCCCCAGCATTTT. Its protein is CASSVGQNNQPQHF.

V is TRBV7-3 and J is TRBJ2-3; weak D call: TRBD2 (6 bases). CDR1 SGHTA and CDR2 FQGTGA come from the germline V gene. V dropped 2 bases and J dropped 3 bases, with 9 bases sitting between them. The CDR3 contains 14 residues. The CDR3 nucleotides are TGTGCCAGCAGCTTAGGGCTAGCGACAGATACGCAGTATTTT. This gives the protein CASSLGLATDTQYF.

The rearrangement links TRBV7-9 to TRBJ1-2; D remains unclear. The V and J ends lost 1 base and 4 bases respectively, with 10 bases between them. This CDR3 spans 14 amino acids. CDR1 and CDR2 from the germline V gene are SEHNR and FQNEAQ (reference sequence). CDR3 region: CASSLEAASYGYTF. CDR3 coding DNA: TGTGCCAGCAGCTTAGAAGCGGCGAGCTATGGCTACACCTTC.

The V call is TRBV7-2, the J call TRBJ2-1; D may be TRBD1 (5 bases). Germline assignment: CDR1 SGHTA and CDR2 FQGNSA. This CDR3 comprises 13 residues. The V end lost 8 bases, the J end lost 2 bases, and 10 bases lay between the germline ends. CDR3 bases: TGTGCCAGCTTAAGGGGTCCCTACAATGAGCAGTTCTTC. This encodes CASLRGPYNEQFF.

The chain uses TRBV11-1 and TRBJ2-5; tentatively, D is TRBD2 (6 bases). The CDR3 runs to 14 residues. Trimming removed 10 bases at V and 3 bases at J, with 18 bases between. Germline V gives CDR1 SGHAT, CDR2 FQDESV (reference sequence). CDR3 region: CAIPGVSGKETQYF. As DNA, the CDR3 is TGTGCCATCCCCGGGGTTAGCGGAAAAGAGACCCAGTACTTC.